Listed below are T cell receptor beta chains from one sample, sequenced in a study of CD8+ T cells in alopecia areata. The assay was immunoSEQ multiplex PCR, and TCRdb's table has in-frame clones only and misses some. Among 87,000 or so clones listed, 70% to 85% were seen once. Sequences were derived from CD8+ T cells sorted from blood, sampled between weeks 43 and 45, from a patient treated with tofacitinib. These receptors all come from a human donor with alopecia areata. CDR3s include the opening cysteine and the closing phenylalanine or tryptophan.

J	V	CDR3
TRBJ1-1	TRBV4-3	CASSQERYLNTEAFF
TRBJ2-1	TRBV11-1	CASSPSIAGGYNEQFF
TRBJ2-5	TRBV9	CASSTGANQETQYF
TRBJ2-7	TRBV19	CASSSSGQAYEQYF
TRBJ2-2	TRBV5-1	CATSDTGELFF
TRBJ2-1	TRBV10-3	CAISESGRDNEQFF
TRBJ1-1	TRBV7-3	CASSLLGTGNTEAFF
TRBJ1-2	TRBV29-1	CSVAGDIQSPSYGYTF
TRBJ2-1	TRBV2	CASSPTSGGPHEQFF
TRBJ1-2	TRBV11-2	CASSLGGQTLYGYTF
TRBJ2-7	TRBV6-5	CASSYGDSSYEQYF
TRBJ2-7	TRBV6-5	CASSYGSSSYEQYF
TRBJ1-2	TRBV12-5	CASGSPGDGYTF
TRBJ1-2	TRBV7-3	CASSSGQGRGYTF
TRBJ2-3	TRBV5-1	CASSVRGGYTDTQYF
TRBJ2-5	TRBV6-1	CASSEASRGDGTQYF
TRBJ2-7	TRBV11-2	CASRAGTAYEQYF
TRBJ1-5	TRBV5-6	CASSLGDQPQHF
TRBJ1-2	TRBV25-1	CASSLTGVDGYTF
TRBJ2-7	TRBV7-3	CASSLRGGLDEQYF
TRBJ2-4	TRBV29-1	CSVADRVRAKNIQYF
TRBJ2-5	TRBV29-1	CSVLGGTGGETQYF
TRBJ2-7	TRBV27	CASSAGTGGFYEQYF
TRBJ2-7	TRBV27	CASSETPRAYEQYF
TRBJ1-3	TRBV9	CASSGQGWGNTIYF
TRBJ2-1	TRBV5-6	CASSLIGLAGLNEQFF
TRBJ2-3	TRBV5-1	CASSLDTAPGGGDRTQYF
TRBJ1-2	TRBV13	CASSPGQGSYGYTF
TRBJ1-1	TRBV5-4	CASSSPAGEAFF
TRBJ1-1	TRBV29-1	CSVAKGERLTEAFF
TRBJ2-2	TRBV30	CAWSVTGELFF
TRBJ2-7	TRBV29-1	CSVELGSYEQYF
TRBJ1-4	TRBV7-9	CASTPDRGLEDEKLFF
TRBJ1-5	TRBV4-3	CASSQDWAGGGQPQHF
TRBJ2-2	TRBV5-6	CASSFVRTGELFF
TRBJ2-3	TRBV7-9	CASSDGDRATDTQYF
TRBJ1-1	TRBV5-1	CASSLGWNTEAFF
TRBJ1-2	TRBV6-1	CASSIGQGFRYGYTF
TRBJ2-1	TRBV9	CASSVSGGNNEQFF
TRBJ2-1	TRBV19	CASSRPDNEQFF
TRBJ2-7	TRBV10-1	CASSESAGSYEQYF
TRBJ1-1	TRBV19	CASSIQGVKTEAFF
TRBJ1-1	TRBV30	CAWSVGATANTEAFF
TRBJ2-7	TRBV13	CASSHYAGNTYEQYF
TRBJ2-7	TRBV6-4	CASSAGTGPSYEQYF
TRBJ2-3	TRBV6-4	CASSDRAGGLDTQYF
TRBJ1-2	TRBV2	CASTYEGYTF
TRBJ2-3	TRBV29-1	CSVEDRGDRGFTDTQYF
TRBJ1-1	TRBV14	CASSQRGGWGEAFF
-	TRBV14	CASSQYRGATYEQYF
TRBJ2-7	TRBV4-3	CASSPGTGDSYEQYF
TRBJ2-7	TRBV4-3	CASSQDRNFADLNEQYF
TRBJ2-3	TRBV27	CASSPLTSGGTDTQYF
TRBJ2-7	TRBV5-6	CASSLGGPGTDTIYEQYF
TRBJ1-2	TRBV9	CASSQPLTDVFSGYTF
TRBJ1-6	TRBV28	CASSPPLTGESPLHF